This record looks at one T cell receptor (beta chain) sequence and its context. This sample was taken from a study of blood T cell repertoires in COVID-19. Method: immunoSEQ multiplex PCR; TCRdb's copy keeps in-frame clones and lacks some. This repertoire shows 150,000 to 200,000 clones, approximately 86% found once; its top ten account for more than 1.5%. Germline V gene sequence: CDR1 SGHDN, CDR2 FVKESK. Trimming removed 4 bases at V and 0 bases at J, with 9 bases between. The CDR3 extends over 14 amino acids. The sample was peripheral blood. The chain links TRBV14 to TRBJ1-2, with D possibly TRBD1 on 5 matching bases. The sequence was collected from a woman between 45 and 60 years old with acute or convalescent COVID-19. CDR3 sequence reads: CASSRGEANYGYTF. DNA of the CDR3: TGTGCCAGCAGCCGGGGGGAAGCTAACTATGGCTACACCTTC. The variable domain in full, with the rest retrieved from reference TRBV14 and TRBJ1-2, is EAGVTQFPSHSVIEKGQTVTLRCDPISGHDNLYWYRRVMGKEIKFLLHFVKESKQDESGMPNNRFLAERTGGTYSTLKVQPAELEDSGVYFCASSRGEANYGYTFGSGTRLTVV.